The clone carrying this T cell receptor (beta chain) was observed a handful of times. Antigen unknown. The sort gate was single viable CD3+CD4+CD8-CD45RO+ cells for memory CD4+ T cells. Per the authors' pipeline: Out-of-frame sequences were removed, leaving 2,000,000 or so distinct TCRbeta sequences. Here immunoSEQ multiplex PCR was the method, and the copy in TCRdb shows in-frame clones only, minus some. V, J and clone size reflect that table, while D and trimming were determined from the DNA. The sample contains 41,000 or so clones, 70% to 80% of which appear only once. Trimming stripped 6 bases from V and 7 bases from J, with 16 bases between. CDR1 and CDR2 (germline): SNHLY, FYNNEI. The CDR3 sequence is 15 residues long. These data are taken from a study of memory CD4+ T cells and cytomegalovirus serostatus. Study details: Healthy Belgian adult donors included nine or ten CMV-positive and 24 CMV-negative people.

General study findings and limits: Suggested: most of the CMV-linked TCR signature lies in CD4+ memory cells. Each of roughly 65 CMV-associated TCRbeta sequences occurred in one to five individuals.

The clonotype originates from an adult in good health and CMV-seronegative. The sequencing input was memory CD4+ T cells from blood. The V gene is TRBV2, the J gene TRBJ1-6, with D unresolved. CDR3 sequence (DNA): TGTGCCAGCAGGGCCGGGATCGTAGAGAATTCACCCCTCCACTTT. Its protein product is CASRAGIVENSPLHF. The full variable domain, with the rest looked up from reference TRBV2 and TRBJ1-6, is EPEVTQTPSHQVTQMGQEVILRCVPISNHLYFYWYRQILGQKVEFLVSFYNNEISEKSEIFDDQFSVERPDGSNFTLKIRSTKLEDSAMYFCASRAGIVENSPLHFGNGTRLTVT.